This T cell receptor (beta chain) was documented in a study of molecular identifiers for immune sequencing clone quantification. Study results and limitations: In naive cells, clones above 20 RNA copies held under 1% of molecules, whereas in effector cells they held over 97%.

This clonotype was observed at least ten times. Its antigen is not known. Library preparation followed earlier protocols using designated TCR primers. From the PCR reads, TCRdb called clonotypes with MiXCR, one entry per CDR3 protein. Of a few hundred thousand distinct CDR3 sequences in the sample, around 25% were seen once. This sequence was found in a human donor in good health. Some libraries in this study had Jurkat cell RNA spiked in. The sequenced sample was naive CD8+ T cells from blood, with Jurkat cell RNA spiked in. Subset: FACS-sorted CD8+CD4-CCR7+CD45RA+ naive T cells.

The CDR3 bases are TGTGCCAGCAGCTCTAGCGGGGGAACCTCAGATACGCAGTATTTT. Translated: CASSSSGGTSDTQYF. The V and J genes are TRBV11-2 and TRBJ2-3; TRBD2 matches 10 bases. The CDR3 runs 15 residues. Germline V gene lookup returns CDR1 SGHAT and CDR2 FQNNGV. V was pared by 4 bases and J by 4 bases, with 5 bases of the junction left unmatched.